The entry below describes one T cell receptor beta chain. The antigen remains unidentified. The data are from a study of OX40 agonist ivuxolimab in advanced cancers. Overall study results and limits: The antigen specificity of the peripheral T cells (those that were expanded) was not determined. Relative to CD4+, CD8+ T cells held more expanded clones on average. At 0.1 to 3.0 mg/kg, CD4+ and CD8+ blood T cells expanded clonally by week 6.

TCRdb's copy holds only in-frame clones and misses some; the assay was immunoSEQ multiplex PCR. The data hold 30,000 to 40,000 clones, with approximately 80% observed a single time. This CDR3 comprises 16 residues. Looked up from germline, CDR1 is SGDLS and CDR2 is YYNGEE. The V end was cut by 0 bases, the J end by 1 base, with 14 bases between. Source: CD4+ or CD8+ T cells sorted from blood, taken in a trial of the OX40 agonist ivuxolimab. This receptor was obtained from an adult with an advanced solid tumor such as melanoma, head and neck, liver or kidney cancer. V is TRBV9 and J is TRBJ2-7, with unresolved D. The CDR3 is CASSVDSQYHSYEQYF. CDR3 sequence (DNA): TGTGCCAGCAGCGTAGACTCCCAATACCATTCCTACGAGCAGTACTTC.